A single sample gave rise to the 30 T cell receptor beta chains below, sequenced in a study of T cell responses to AZD1222 COVID-19 vaccine. Clones were read by immunoSEQ multiplex PCR, and TCRdb kept only the in-frame ones, dropping some. The sample includes tens of thousands of clones, roughly 90% seen only once; the top ten take approximately 4.5%. This material consisted of peripheral blood, taken on day 0 of MenACWY control vaccination. Receptors were obtained from an adult in good health.

The chain is built from TRBV7-9 and TRBJ2-2; D is unclear. The CDR3 covers 14 residues. The germline gives CDR1 SEHNR, CDR2 FQNEAQ (reference sequence). Trimming removed 3 bases from V and 0 bases from J, with 5 bases in between. The CDR3 spells CASSFQANTGELFF. CDR3 DNA sequence: TGTGCCAGCAGCTTTCAAGCGAACACCGGGGAGCTGTTTTTT.

This clone is judged medium-sized. J is TRBJ2-7 and V is TRBV6-6, with 10 bases aligning to TRBD2. From germline, CDR1 is MNHNY and CDR2 SVGAGI (reference sequence). There are 17 residues in the CDR3. Losses at the gene ends were 5 bases for V and 3 bases for J; bases not matched to a gene: 13. Here the CDR3 DNA reads TGTGCCAGCAGTCCCCCCCTAAAACTAGCGGGAAACTACGAGCAGTACTTC. Protein sequence: CASSPPLKLAGNYEQYF.

This chain links TRBV4-3 with TRBJ1-4, with D possibly being TRBD1 (6 bases). The CDR3 covers 17 residues. The V and J ends lost 1 base and 5 bases respectively, with 17 bases between them. Germline V gene data show CDR1 as LGHNA and CDR2 as YSLEER. The CDR3 spells CASSQGWAAGENEKLFF. In DNA form, the CDR3 reads TGCGCCAGCAGCCAAGGGTGGGCCGCAGGGGAAAATGAAAAACTGTTTTTT.

The chain carries TRBV5-4 and TRBJ1-2; TRBD1 matches 7 bases. Germline CDR1 is SGHNT and CDR2 is YYREEE (reference sequence). Losses at the gene ends were 4 bases for V and 0 bases for J; bases not matched to a gene: 12. This CDR3 has 17 amino acids. The CDR3 coding sequence is TGTGCCAGCAGCCCCTGGGGAGGGGGCTTAGCTAACTATGGCTACACCTTC. The encoded protein is CASSPWGGGLANYGYTF. The entire variable domain, with the rest obtained from reference TRBV5-4 and TRBJ1-2, is as follows: ETGVTQSPTHLIKTRGQQVTLRCSSQSGHNTVSWYQQALGQGPQFIFQYYREEENGRGNFPPRFSGLQFPNYSSELNVNALELDDSALYLCASSPWGGGLANYGYTFGSGTRLTVV.

The count of this clone is one. This chain links TRBV10-2 with TRBJ2-1; 13 bases line up with TRBD2. The CDR3 has 14 residues. Per germline, CDR1 WSHSY and CDR2 SAAADI. V was pared by 9 bases and J by 6 bases, with 5 bases of the junction left unmatched. The CDR3 sequence: CASRTSGSGNEQFF. For the CDR3, the DNA is TGCGCCAGTCGGACTAGCGGGAGTGGCAATGAGCAGTTCTTC.

This clone was detected only once. The V gene is TRBV28, the J gene TRBJ1-2, with TRBD1 as a possible D gene (5 bases). Trimming stripped 2 bases from V and 12 bases from J, with 13 bases between. Germline V gene data show CDR1 as MDHEN and CDR2 as SYDVKM. CDR3 size: 12 residues. This chain's CDR3 is CASSLEFRGHTF. CDR3 in DNA: TGTGCCAGCAGTTTAGAGTTCCGGGGACACACCTTC.

J is TRBJ1-6 and V is TRBV28; D remains ambiguous. The CDR3 runs to 15 residues. Per germline, CDR1 MDHEN and CDR2 SYDVKM. V gave up 3 bases and J gave up 2 bases, with 8 bases separating them. CDR3 protein: CASSFKGPYNSPLHF. The CDR3, as DNA: TGTGCCAGCAGTTTTAAAGGCCCCTATAATTCACCCCTCCACTTT.

The chain employs TRBV4-3 and TRBJ1-4; maybe TRBD1 (5 bases). Trimming pared 4 bases from V and 2 bases from J, leaving 17 bases between. CDR3 length: 17 residues. The germline V gene encodes CDR1 LGHNA and CDR2 YSLEER. Written as DNA, the CDR3 is TGCGCCAGCAGCCCTTCGGTACATGGGGCGACTAATGAAAAACTGTTTTTT. Its protein is CASSPSVHGATNEKLFF.

DNA for the CDR3: TGTGCCAGCAGCTTTGAGTTGCCAGCCCAGGAGGAGCAGTACTTC. It yields the protein CASSFELPAQEEQYF. The chain is built from TRBV7-9 and TRBJ2-7; D not certain. Trimming took 3 bases from V and 7 from J, leaving 19 bases between them. This CDR3 is 15 amino acids long. The V gene's germline CDR1 is SEHNR and CDR2 FQNEAQ (reference sequence).

The chain employs TRBV7-6 and TRBJ2-5, with 8 bases identical to TRBD2. Losses at the gene ends were 3 bases for V and 1 base for J; bases not matched to a gene: 16. Germline V gene data show CDR1 as SGHVS and CDR2 as FNYEAQ. The CDR3 totals 19 residues. In DNA form, the CDR3 reads TGTGCCAGCAGCTTCCTCCCCTGGTTAGCGGGGAATACCCAAGAGACCCAGTACTTC. Encoded protein: CASSFLPWLAGNTQETQYF.

This rearrangement joins TRBV5-6 to TRBJ2-7; 7 bases map to TRBD1. The CDR3 length is 15 residues. Germline V gene sequence: CDR1 SGHDT, CDR2 YYEEEE. The junction had 5 bases not matched to a gene; V was cut back by 2 bases and J by 0 bases. CDR3 amino acids: CASSLGTASSYEQYF. The CDR3 DNA is TGTGCCAGCAGCTTAGGGACAGCGAGCTCCTACGAGCAGTACTTC.

In this sample, this clone turned up once. The chain links TRBV28 to TRBJ1-2; D is perhaps TRBD1 (6 bases). The CDR3 length is 15 residues. Germline CDR1 MDHEN, CDR2 SYDVKM. The V end was cut by 3 bases, the J end by 2 bases, with 13 bases between. The CDR3, as DNA: TGTGCCAGCAGTTTTATAGGACAGAGAAACTATGGCTACACCTTC. It yields the protein CASSFIGQRNYGYTF.

The rearrangement joins TRBV28 to TRBJ1-3; no firm D call. The CDR3 extends over 12 amino acids. Germline V gives CDR1 MDHEN, CDR2 SYDVKM. V lost 8 bases and J 7 bases, leaving 12 bases between the germline ends. DNA for the CDR3: TGTGCCAGCCGAGATAACCTTAACACCATATATTTT. Its protein product is CASRDNLNTIYF. Full variable domain (remainder filled in from reference TRBV28 and TRBJ1-3): DVKVTQSSRYLVKRTGEKVFLECVQDMDHENMFWYRQDPGLGLRLIYFSYDVKMKEKGDIPEGYSVSREKKERFSLILESASTNQTSMYLCASRDNLNTIYFGEGSWLTVV.

This clone was counted a few times. The CDR3 here is CAIRRQTEVSSGNTIYF. In DNA, the CDR3 is TGTGCCATCAGAAGACAGACGGAGGTGAGCTCTGGAAACACCATATATTTT. The J gene is TRBJ1-3, the V gene TRBV10-3; perhaps TRBD1 as D (5 bases). The CDR3 length is 17 residues. V was shortened by 6 bases and J by 0 bases, with 18 bases between the two germline ends. Germline V gives CDR1 ENHRY, CDR2 SYGVKD.

The rearrangement uses TRBV10-3 and TRBJ2-3, with TRBD1 matching 8 bases. CDR3 size: 16 residues. Germline V gives CDR1 ENHRY, CDR2 SYGVKD. V dropped 0 bases and J dropped 5; count of bases not matched to a gene: 7. CDR3 sequence: CAISESPYDRGDTQYF. The CDR3 DNA sequence: TGTGCCATCAGTGAGTCTCCCTATGACAGGGGAGATACGCAGTATTTT.

The chain joins TRBV30 to TRBJ1-4; no firm D call. V was trimmed by 1 base and J by 7 bases, leaving 4 bases between them. From germline, CDR1 is GTSNPN and CDR2 SVGIG (reference sequence). The CDR3 extends over 11 amino acids. This chain's CDR3 is CAWSGIEKLFF. DNA for the CDR3: TGTGCCTGGAGTGGGATTGAAAAACTGTTTTTT.

CDR3 nucleotides: TGCGCCAGCAGCCTTTCCGGGACAGGGGCCTACGAGCAGTACTTC. This codes for CASSLSGTGAYEQYF. V is TRBV5-1 and J is TRBJ2-7, with TRBD1 identical over 10 bases. CDR1 and CDR2 from the germline V gene are SGHRS and YFSETQ. CDR3 length: 15 amino acids. The V and J ends lost 4 bases and 2 bases, in that order; junction bases with no gene match: 6.

The V gene is TRBV5-1, the J gene TRBJ2-2; possibly TRBD1 or TRBD2 for D (5 bases each). This CDR3 is 18 amino acids long. In germline, CDR1 is SGHRS, CDR2 YFSETQ. Trimming took off 4 bases at V and 0 bases at J, with 19 bases between the two ends. CDR3 sequence: CASSILPRDAANTGELFF. In DNA form, the CDR3 reads TGCGCCAGCAGCATACTCCCCCGGGACGCGGCGAACACCGGGGAGCTGTTTTTT.

The J gene is TRBJ2-2, the V gene TRBV27; D call uncertain. The CDR3 runs to 15 residues. V lost 3 bases and J 2 bases, leaving 10 bases between the germline ends. Germline V gives CDR1 MNHEY, CDR2 SMNVEV (reference sequence). CDR3 DNA: TGTGCCAGCAGTTTGGGGTCAGTTAACACCGGGGAGCTGTTTTTT. Translation gives CASSLGSVNTGELFF.

The chain is built from TRBV7-9 and TRBJ1-6; TRBD1 matches at 8 bases. The junction had 15 bases not matched to a gene; V was cut back by 5 bases and J by 6 bases. The CDR3 covers 18 residues. Germline CDR1 reads SEHNR; CDR2 reads FQNEAQ (reference sequence). The CDR3 sequence: CASSRQRVTGDSNSPLHF. In DNA form, the CDR3 reads TGTGCCAGCAGCCGCCAACGGGTGACAGGGGATTCTAATTCACCCCTCCACTTT.

The V and J genes are TRBV5-1 and TRBJ2-1, with 12 nucleotides matching TRBD2. Germline-derived CDR1 and CDR2 are SGHRS and YFSETQ. Losses at the gene ends were 4 bases for V and 9 bases for J; bases not matched to a gene: 11. The CDR3 extends over 16 amino acids. CDR3 protein: CASSPLTSGSTIEQFF. The CDR3 bases are TGCGCCAGCAGCCCTTTGACTAGCGGGAGCACGATTGAGCAGTTCTTC.

The chain is built from TRBV28 and TRBJ2-7; TRBD1 aligns across 10 bases. The V and J ends lost 3 bases and 5 bases, in that order; junction bases with no gene match: 13. The CDR3 extends over 17 amino acids. Per germline, CDR1 MDHEN and CDR2 SYDVKM. The CDR3 loop is CASSFPFGDRGVHEQYF. The DNA of the CDR3 is TGTGCCAGCAGTTTTCCATTCGGGGACAGGGGTGTCCACGAGCAGTACTTC.

This rearrangement joins TRBV19 to TRBJ2-3; perhaps D is TRBD1 or TRBD2 (7 bases each). The germline V gene encodes CDR1 LNHDA and CDR2 SQIVND (reference sequence). The CDR3 runs to 17 residues. With 8 bases removed from V and 1 base from J, the gap between germline ends came to 22 bases. The CDR3 coding sequence is TGTGCCAGTTCCGCCCCCCGACAGGGAGGGGGCACAGATACGCAGTATTTT. Translation gives CASSAPRQGGGTDTQYF.

The rearrangement joins TRBV5-6 to TRBJ2-4; no reliable D call. CDR1 is SGHDT, CDR2 YYEEEE, per germline. The CDR3 is 14 amino acids. V dropped 4 bases and J dropped 7 bases, with 15 bases sitting between them. Written as DNA, the CDR3 is TGTGCCAGCAGCCCCGTCATGGCAGCGAACATTCAGTACTTC. This gives the protein CASSPVMAANIQYF. Filled out from reference TRBV5-6 and TRBJ2-4, the complete variable domain reads DAGVTQSPTHLIKTRGQQVTLRCSPKSGHDTVSWYQQALGQGPQFIFQYYEEEERQRGNFPDRFSGHQFPNYSSELNVNALLLGDSALYLCASSPVMAANIQYFGAGTRLSVL.

In its sample, this clone was seen a few times. Within the sample, other DNA sequences also encode this same CDR3. The chain recombines TRBV19 with TRBJ2-6; D ambiguous. The germline V gene has CDR1 LNHDA and CDR2 SQIVND (reference sequence). With 5 bases removed from V and 0 bases from J, the gap between germline ends came to 2 bases. The CDR3 is 13 residues long. CDR3 nucleotide sequence: TGTGCCAGTAGTCCCTCTGGGGCCAACGTCCTGACTTTC. Encoded protein: CASSPSGANVLTF.

For the CDR3, the DNA is TGTGCCAGCAGCCCAGGGGGGGTTGCGGGTTCACCCCTCCACTTT. It translates to CASSPGGVAGSPLHF. The gene calls are TRBV4-2 and TRBJ1-6, with 7 bases that match TRBD1. CDR3 length: 15 amino acids. Unmatched junction bases numbered 9, after V lost 4 bases and J lost 9 bases. Per germline, CDR1 LGHNA and CDR2 YNFKEQ.

Note on this clone: Other DNA sequences within the sample encode an identical CDR3. The J gene is TRBJ2-7, the V gene TRBV2; D gene unclear. Germline V gene lookup returns CDR1 SNHLY and CDR2 FYNNEI. Trimming left V 2 bases short and J 5 bases short, with 7 bases between. The CDR3 is made up of 12 amino acids. CDR3 sequence (DNA): TGTGCCAGCAGTGAAACCGGACACGAGCAGTACTTC. It is translated as CASSETGHEQYF.

The rearrangement uses TRBV18 and TRBJ1-2, with 9 bases fitting TRBD1. The CDR3 runs to 14 residues. Unmatched junction bases numbered 5, after V lost 3 bases and J lost 6 bases. Germline V lookup: CDR1 KGHSH, CDR2 LQKENI. This chain's CDR3 is CASSPPGQGNGYTF. In nucleotides, the CDR3 is TGTGCCAGCTCACCCCCGGGACAGGGAAATGGCTACACCTTC.

The chain links TRBV10-2 to TRBJ1-4; D perhaps matches TRBD1 (6 bases). CDR1 and CDR2 (germline): WSHSY, SAAADI. Trimming removed 6 bases at V and 0 bases at J, with 14 bases between. CDR3 length: 16 residues. The CDR3 loop reads CASRATGAATNEKLFF. CDR3 sequence (DNA): TGCGCCAGCAGGGCGACGGGGGCCGCAACTAATGAAAAACTGTTTTTT.

This CDR3 is CASSYPGLAGADTQYF. The CDR3 DNA is TGTGCCAGCAGTTACCCCGGACTAGCGGGGGCAGATACGCAGTATTTT. The genes are TRBV6-2 or TRBV6-3 and TRBJ2-3; TRBD2 aligns across 13 bases. This CDR3 has 16 amino acids. The germline gives CDR1 MNHEY, CDR2 SVGEGT. V was clipped by 2 bases and J by 4 bases; unmatched bases: 3.